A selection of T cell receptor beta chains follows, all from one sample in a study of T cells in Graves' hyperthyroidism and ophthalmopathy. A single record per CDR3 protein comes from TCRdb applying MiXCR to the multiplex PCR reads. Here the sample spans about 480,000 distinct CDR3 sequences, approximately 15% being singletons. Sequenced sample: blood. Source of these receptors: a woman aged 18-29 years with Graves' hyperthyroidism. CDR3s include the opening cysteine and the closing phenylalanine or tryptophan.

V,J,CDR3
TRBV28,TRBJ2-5,CASSLRAGGRYF
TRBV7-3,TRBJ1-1,CTSSFGGTEAFF
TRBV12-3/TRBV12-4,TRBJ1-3,CASSLGGTSGNTIYF
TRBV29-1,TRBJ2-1,CSAETSGSNEQFF
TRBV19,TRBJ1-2,CASSTGTVYGYTF
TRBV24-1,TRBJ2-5,CATSDSASVETQYF
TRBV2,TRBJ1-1,CASSGQGFPEAFF
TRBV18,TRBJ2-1,CASSPTGNSGNEQFF
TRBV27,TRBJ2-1,CASSFRTRVDEQFF
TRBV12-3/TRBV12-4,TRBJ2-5,CASSPTQGSLQETQYF
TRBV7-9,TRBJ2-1,CASSLAPAGVQFF
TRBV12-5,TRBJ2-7,CASGGRLLPEGEQYF
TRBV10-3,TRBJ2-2,CASSRDRETGELFF
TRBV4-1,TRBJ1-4,CASSPDRDSTNEKLFF
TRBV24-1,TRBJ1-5,CATSDRTAQPQHF
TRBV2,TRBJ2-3,CASSREKIADTQYF
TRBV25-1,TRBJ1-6,CASSEIDRGNSPLHF
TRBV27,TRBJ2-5,CASSAGLAGETQYF
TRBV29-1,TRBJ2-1,CSVDSQVGGQFF
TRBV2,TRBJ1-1,CASGTGMNTEAFF
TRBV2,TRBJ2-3,CASSRGGTDTQYF
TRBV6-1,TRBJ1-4,CASSDSGYEKLFF
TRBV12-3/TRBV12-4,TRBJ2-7,CASRAPRSSYEQYF
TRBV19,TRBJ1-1,CASSARQGRTEAFF
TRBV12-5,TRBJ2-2,CASGLGLPNTGELFF
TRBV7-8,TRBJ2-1,CASSLGGVGEQFF
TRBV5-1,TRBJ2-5,CASRGLLETQYF
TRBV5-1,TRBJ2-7,CASSLGTGSSYEQYF
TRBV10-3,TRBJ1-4,CAISESVGLREKLFF
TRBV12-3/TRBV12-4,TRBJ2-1,CASSEMVEQFF
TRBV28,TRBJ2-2,CASSRTGFNTGELFF
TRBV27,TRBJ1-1,CASSLPGQGTEAFF
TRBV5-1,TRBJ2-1,CASSSSHSSDSGQFF
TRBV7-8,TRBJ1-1,CASSLGTTATVNTEAFF
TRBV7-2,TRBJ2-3,CASSLLWSDTQYF
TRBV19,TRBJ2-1,CASSTVWDEQFF
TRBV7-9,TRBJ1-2,CASSVETDYGYTF
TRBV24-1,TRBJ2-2,CATSDSPRTNTGELFF
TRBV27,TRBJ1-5,CASSLVIGVNQPQHF
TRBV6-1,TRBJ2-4,CASSPPGRNIQYF
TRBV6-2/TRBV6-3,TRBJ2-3,CATERRGVGTDTQYF
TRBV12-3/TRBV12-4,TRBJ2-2,CASSLRTHTTGELFF